Below, 31 T cell receptor beta chains from the same sample are listed, as sequenced in a study of T cells in narcolepsy. Measured with immunoSEQ multiplex PCR; TCRdb has only the in-frame clones, and not every one. The table records 2,000 to 3,000 clones, 26% of them present only once. For these TCRs, the target antigens are not known. Sequenced material: cultured CD4+ T cells from cerebrospinal fluid. These receptors originate from a human donor with narcolepsy.

The sample holds a few counts of this clone. The chain couples TRBV5-6 to TRBJ2-5, with D maybe TRBD2 (6 bases). This CDR3 has 14 residues. Trimming removed 0 bases from V and 6 bases from J, with 12 bases in between. Per the germline V gene, CDR1 is SGHDT and CDR2 is YYEEEE. CDR3 residues: CASSLALALQTQYF. The CDR3 coding sequence is TGTGCCAGCAGCTTGGCCCTAGCGCTCCAGACCCAGTACTTC.

This clone is large within its sample. This chain uses TRBV2 with TRBJ1-3, with 9 bases aligning to TRBD1. CDR1 is SNHLY and CDR2 is FYNNEI in the germline V gene. J gave up 4 bases and V 5 bases, and 3 bases lay outside the gene matches. This CDR3 region has 14 residues. CDR3 sequence reads: CASSLQGAGNTIYF. CDR3 coding DNA: TGTGCCAGCAGTCTACAGGGGGCGGGAAACACCATATATTTT.

As concerns this clone: A much larger clone differs from this one at a single base, so this may be a read error. The V and J genes are TRBV30 and TRBJ2-7; D is undetermined. The CDR3 totals 11 residues. V lost 3 bases and J lost 10, with 13 bases in between. Germline assignment: CDR1 GTSNPN and CDR2 SVGIG (reference sequence). CDR3 sequence (DNA): TGTGCCTGGAGGGCGGCGAGAGGCCAGTACTTC. Translation: CAWRAARGQYF.

This clone is medium-sized (0.01 to 0.1%). The V gene is TRBV27, the J gene TRBJ2-1, with a possible D match to TRBD1 (5 bases). The V and J ends lost 8 bases and 0 bases respectively, with 11 bases between them. Germline V gives CDR1 MNHEY, CDR2 SMNVEV (reference sequence). CDR3 length: 14 amino acids. CDR3 bases: TGTGCCAGCGTTAGGGGTAGCTCCTACAATGAGCAGTTCTTC. Translation gives CASVRGSSYNEQFF.

This clone was recorded a few times. J is TRBJ2-3 and V is TRBV30; 8 bases line up with TRBD2. Trimming removed 7 bases from V and 5 bases from J; junction bases left unmatched: 8. This CDR3 is 13 amino acids long. From germline, CDR1 is GTSNPN and CDR2 SVGIG (reference sequence). The CDR3 sequence: CASVRGAEDTQYF. The CDR3 DNA is TGTGCCTCAGTGCGGGGGGCGGAAGATACGCAGTATTTT.

Comment on this clone: Other DNA sequences in the same sample also yield this CDR3. This chain links TRBV27 with TRBJ2-1, with D possibly being TRBD1 or TRBD2 (5 bases each). Germline values: CDR1 MNHEY, CDR2 SMNVEV (reference sequence). V was cut by 5 bases and J by 4 bases, with 18 bases left in between. The CDR3 has 16 residues. The CDR3 region has the DNA TGTGCCAGCAGTCCGTGGACAAAGCGGCGGTACAATGAGCAGTTCTTC. This sequence encodes CASSPWTKRRYNEQFF.

In this sample, this clone turned up a few times. The rearrangement joins TRBV19 to TRBJ2-1; 9 bases fit TRBD1. V gave up 6 bases and J gave up 5 bases; unmatched junction bases: 8. The CDR3 length is 15 residues. Germline V gene data show CDR1 as LNHDA and CDR2 as SQIVND (reference sequence). CDR3 amino acids: CASSTGTGKNNEQFF. The DNA for the CDR3 is TGTGCCAGTAGCACCGGGACAGGGAAGAACAATGAGCAGTTCTTC.

This clone was seen a few times. The gene calls are TRBV11-1 and TRBJ2-4; the match to TRBD1 covers 9 bases. CDR1 and CDR2 (germline): SGHAT, FQDESV (reference sequence). This CDR3 comprises 14 residues. J lost 7 bases, V lost 5 bases, and 6 bases had no gene match. CDR3 DNA: TGTGCCAGCAGCCAACAGGGGGCAGGGAACATTCAGTACTTC. The encoded protein is CASSQQGAGNIQYF. The whole variable domain, remainder taken from reference TRBV11-1 and TRBJ2-4, is EAEVAQSPRYKITEKSQAVAFWCDPISGHATLYWYRQILGQGPELLVQFQDESVVDDSQLPKDRFSAERLKGVDSTLKIQPAELGDSAMYLCASSQQGAGNIQYFGAGTRLSVL.

This clone was detected only a few times. The V and J genes are TRBV5-1 and TRBJ1-1; 9 bases align to TRBD1. CDR3 length: 15 residues. Germline trimming cut 2 bases from V and 5 bases from J; bases unmatched to any gene: 7. Germline-derived CDR1 and CDR2 are SGHRS and YFSETQ. CDR3 nucleotide sequence: TGCGCCAGCAGCTTAAATACAGGGGGCGGTACTGAAGCTTTCTTT. It codes for CASSLNTGGGTEAFF.

This clone is deemed medium-sized. This sequence joins TRBV9 and TRBJ1-2; TRBD1 might be the D (6 bases). In germline, CDR1 is SGDLS, CDR2 YYNGEE. The V gene lost 5 bases and the J gene lost 4 bases, with 15 bases spanning the gap. There are 14 residues in the CDR3. CDR3 amino acids: CASSDPGQSYGYTF. The CDR3 DNA reads TGTGCCAGCAGTGATCCGGGACAAAGCTATGGCTACACCTTC. The full variable domain, rest sourced from reference TRBV9 and TRBJ1-2, is DSGVTQTPKHLITATGQRVTLRCSPRSGDLSVYWYQQSLDQGLQFLIQYYNGEERAKGNILERFSAQQFPDLHSELNLSSLELGDSALYFCASSDPGQSYGYTFGSGTRLTVV.

The V gene is TRBV7-9, the J gene TRBJ2-5; D is uncertain. Trimming pared 1 base from V and 3 bases from J, leaving 12 bases between. The CDR3 contains 15 residues. Germline assignment: CDR1 SEHNR and CDR2 FQNEAQ (reference sequence). CDR3 nucleotides: TGTGCCAGCAGCTTAGTCCTTAACAAGAAAGAGACCCAGTACTTC. Residues: CASSLVLNKKETQYF.

J is TRBJ1-4 and V is TRBV5-1, with a tentative D call TRBD1 (5 bases). The CDR3 covers 15 residues. Germline V gene lookup returns CDR1 SGHRS and CDR2 YFSETQ. V was shortened by 0 bases and J by 8 bases, with 14 bases between the two germline ends. For the CDR3, the DNA is TGCGCCAGCAGCTTGGTTGCAGGGCTAAACGAAAAACTGTTTTTT. Protein: CASSLVAGLNEKLFF.

Judged by abundance, this clone is medium-sized. The chain uses TRBV2 and TRBJ2-3, with a tentative D call TRBD1 (5 bases). Trimming pared 7 bases from V and 4 bases from J, leaving 12 bases between. CDR1 and CDR2 (germline): SNHLY, FYNNEI. The CDR3 consists of 13 residues. CDR3 bases: TGTGCCAGCACGGACCCCAGGGCAGATACGCAGTATTTT. Translation gives CASTDPRADTQYF.

This clone is deemed large. The chain carries TRBV7-9 and TRBJ2-3; 8 bases are a match to TRBD2. Germline V gives CDR1 SEHNR, CDR2 FQNEAQ (reference sequence). The length of the CDR3 is 15 residues. V shed 3 bases and J 8 bases; nucleotides not matched to a gene: 10. Here the CDR3 reads CASSFASTAGGTQYF. The CDR3 nucleotides read TGTGCCAGCAGCTTTGCCTCAACCGCGGGGGGTACGCAGTATTTT.

The V call is TRBV19, the J call TRBJ1-3; D perhaps matches TRBD1 (6 bases). The CDR3 has 13 amino acids. The V and J ends lost 8 bases and 0 bases respectively, with 8 bases between them. The germline V gene has CDR1 LNHDA and CDR2 SQIVND (reference sequence). CDR3 sequence: CASGGTSGNTIYF. In DNA form, the CDR3 reads TGTGCCAGTGGGGGCACCTCTGGAAACACCATATATTTT.

This clone appeared a few times. This chain joins TRBV30 and TRBJ2-7, with D perhaps TRBD1 or TRBD2 (5 bases each). This CDR3 contains 14 residues. V lost 4 bases, J lost 1 base, and 14 bases lay in between. Germline loops: CDR1 GTSNPN, CDR2 SVGIG (reference sequence). The CDR3 protein is CAWTGTRASYEQYF. The CDR3 DNA follows: TGTGCCTGGACCGGGACGAGAGCTTCCTACGAGCAGTACTTC.

The chain combines TRBV9 with TRBJ2-2, with 8 bases identical to TRBD2. The CDR3 loop spans 16 amino acids. The V and J ends lost 1 base and 4 bases, in that order; junction bases with no gene match: 6. Germline-derived CDR1 and CDR2 are SGDLS and YYNGEE. CDR3 loop: CASSVMSGGATGELFF. CDR3 DNA sequence: TGTGCCAGCAGCGTAATGAGCGGGGGCGCCACCGGGGAGCTGTTTTTT.

This clone was counted a few times. The genes are TRBV7-2 and TRBJ2-5; D may match TRBD1 or TRBD2 (6 bases each). V dropped 5 bases and J dropped 4 bases, with 11 bases sitting between them. This CDR3 has 13 amino acids. CDR1 is SGHTA and CDR2 is FQGNSA in the germline V gene. The DNA of the CDR3 is TGTGCCAGCAGCGGGGGGCGGGTAGAGACCCAGTACTTC. It translates to CASSGGRVETQYF.

This clone was observed a few times. This may come from a read error, since a much larger clone is one base off. The chain uses TRBV2 and TRBJ1-5; TRBD1 agrees at 12 bases. Per germline, CDR1 SNHLY and CDR2 FYNNEI. Trimming took 6 bases from V and 6 from J; bases not matched to a gene: 6. The CDR3 loop spans 15 amino acids. DNA of the CDR3: TGTGCCAGCAGGGGGGGGACAGGGGGCTCTCAGCCCCAGCATTTT. Translation gives CASRGGTGGSQPQHF.

The rearrangement links TRBV6-9 to TRBJ2-7; D possibly corresponds to TRBD1 (6 bases). The CDR3 loop spans 14 amino acids. V lost 7 bases to trimming and J lost 2 bases, with 15 bases between them. CDR1 is MNHGY and CDR2 is SVAAGI in the germline V gene. The CDR3 DNA reads as TGTGCCAGCACTTCGACAGGATACCCCTACGAGCAGTACTTC. As protein: CASTSTGYPYEQYF.

This rearrangement joins TRBV6-9 to TRBJ1-5; D may be TRBD1 (6 bases). V was trimmed by 6 bases and J by 2 bases, leaving 11 bases between them. This CDR3 is 14 amino acids long. Germline CDR1 reads MNHGY; CDR2 reads SVAAGI. CDR3 protein: CASRKQGGNQPQHF. The CDR3 region has the DNA TGTGCCAGCAGAAAACAGGGTGGCAATCAGCCCCAGCATTTT.

The CDR3 nucleotides are TGTGCCAGCAGCCGAGGCGGGGGCTCCTACAATGAGCAGTTCTTC. It is translated as CASSRGGGSYNEQFF. J is TRBJ2-1 and V is TRBV4-2, with 7 bases matching TRBD2. Trimming took 4 bases from V and 0 from J; bases not matched to a gene: 3. The germline CDR1 and CDR2 sequences are LGHNA and YNFKEQ. The CDR3 loop spans 15 amino acids.

This clone is judged medium-sized. This chain joins TRBV2 and TRBJ2-7; TRBD1 matches 9 bases. Looked up from germline, CDR1 is SNHLY and CDR2 is FYNNEI. The CDR3 sequence is 15 residues long. Trimming removed 4 bases from V and 3 bases from J; junction bases left unmatched: 7. CDR3 bases: TGTGCCAGCAGTGTCGTGGGGACAGGGAGCTACGAGCAGTACTTC. Amino acids: CASSVVGTGSYEQYF. Full variable domain (remainder filled in from reference TRBV2 and TRBJ2-7): EPEVTQTPSHQVTQMGQEVILRCVPISNHLYFYWYRQILGQKVEFLVSFYNNEISEKSEIFDDQFSVERPDGSNFTLKIRSTKLEDSAMYFCASSVVGTGSYEQYFGPGTRLTVT.

This chain connects TRBV5-1 to TRBJ1-3, with D possibly TRBD1 on 6 matching bases. Trimming stripped 8 bases from V and 4 bases from J, with 16 bases between. The V gene's germline CDR1 is SGHRS and CDR2 YFSETQ. CDR3 length: 14 residues. CDR3 sequence reads: CASSPGHAGNTIYF. The CDR3 nucleotides are TGCGCCAGTAGTCCGGGACATGCGGGAAACACCATATATTTT.

This clone ranks as large. At one boundary the junction diverges from the germline segment, which might be a read error. The rearrangement uses TRBV10-2 and TRBJ1-1; no firm D call. The CDR3 is made up of 14 amino acids. Germline V CDR1 and CDR2: WSHSY, SAAADI. CDR3 amino acids: CASTPRVVNSEAFF. The CDR3 DNA sequence: TGCGCCAGCACCCCTAGGGTGGTGAACAGTGAAGCTTTCTTT.

This clone is deemed medium-sized (0.01 to 0.1%). The chain is built from TRBV27 and TRBJ2-2, with 10 bases identical to TRBD1. Per the germline V gene, CDR1 is MNHEY and CDR2 is SMNVEV (reference sequence). With 5 bases clipped from V and 7 bases from J, the junction kept 7 bases outside the gene matches. CDR3 size: 15 residues. CDR3 protein: CASSPGTGVIGELFF. Written as DNA, the CDR3 is TGTGCCAGCAGTCCAGGGACAGGGGTTATCGGGGAGCTGTTTTTT.

Relative to its sample, this clone is medium-sized. The chain has TRBV10-3 and TRBJ2-2; TRBD1 agrees at 7 bases. Germline V gene sequence: CDR1 ENHRY, CDR2 SYGVKD. The CDR3 runs to 15 residues. J lost 3 bases, V lost 6 bases, and 7 bases had no gene match. The CDR3 DNA is TGTGCCATCAGACAGGGGATTCTAGACACCGGGGAGCTGTTTTTT. It codes for CAIRQGILDTGELFF.

This clone has a handful of counts. Relative to the germline gene, one junction end is altered; a read error may explain this. The chain recombines TRBV12-5 with TRBJ2-3, with D perhaps matching TRBD2 (7 bases). Per the germline V gene, CDR1 is LGHNT and CDR2 is FRNRAP. The CDR3 loop spans 16 amino acids. The CDR3 nucleotides read TGTGCTTGTGGTTTGGTCTGGGGGGGGGCTTCAGATACGCAGTATTTT. Residues: CACGLVWGGASDTQYF.

This clone has a handful of counts. The chain combines TRBV18 with TRBJ1-1; TRBD1 might be the D (6 bases). Germline V gene data show CDR1 as KGHSH and CDR2 as LQKENI. Trimming took off 5 bases at V and 1 base at J, with 8 bases between the two ends. The CDR3 has 13 residues. As DNA, the CDR3 is TGTGCCAGCTCAAGGACAGAGAACACTGAAGCTTTCTTT. Amino acid sequence: CASSRTENTEAFF.

The chain joins TRBV11-3 to TRBJ2-2, with D uncertain. The CDR3 runs to 15 residues. The V gene's germline CDR1 is SGHNT and CDR2 YENEEA. Between the trimmed V and J ends, which lost 1 base and 0 bases, there was a span of 6 bases. The CDR3 DNA follows: TGTGCCAGCAGCTTAGGCAGCGCGAACACCGGGGAGCTGTTTTTT. Protein: CASSLGSANTGELFF.

The table lists this clone with a few counts. CDR3 DNA sequence: TGCGCCAGCAGCTCAGGGACAGGGGGGCACGAGCAGTACTTC. Amino acid sequence: CASSSGTGGHEQYF. The chain carries TRBV5-1 and TRBJ2-7; 11 bases match TRBD1. The CDR3 consists of 14 residues. The J segment lost 5 bases and the V segment lost 3 bases, leaving 4 bases of the junction unmatched. Germline V gene sequence: CDR1 SGHRS, CDR2 YFSETQ. The full variable domain, rest sourced from reference TRBV5-1 and TRBJ2-7, is KAGVTQTPRYLIKTRGQQVTLSCSPISGHRSVSWYQQTPGQGLQFLFEYFSETQRNKGNFPGRFSGRQFSNSRSEMNVSTLELGDSALYLCASSSGTGGHEQYFGPGTRLTVT.